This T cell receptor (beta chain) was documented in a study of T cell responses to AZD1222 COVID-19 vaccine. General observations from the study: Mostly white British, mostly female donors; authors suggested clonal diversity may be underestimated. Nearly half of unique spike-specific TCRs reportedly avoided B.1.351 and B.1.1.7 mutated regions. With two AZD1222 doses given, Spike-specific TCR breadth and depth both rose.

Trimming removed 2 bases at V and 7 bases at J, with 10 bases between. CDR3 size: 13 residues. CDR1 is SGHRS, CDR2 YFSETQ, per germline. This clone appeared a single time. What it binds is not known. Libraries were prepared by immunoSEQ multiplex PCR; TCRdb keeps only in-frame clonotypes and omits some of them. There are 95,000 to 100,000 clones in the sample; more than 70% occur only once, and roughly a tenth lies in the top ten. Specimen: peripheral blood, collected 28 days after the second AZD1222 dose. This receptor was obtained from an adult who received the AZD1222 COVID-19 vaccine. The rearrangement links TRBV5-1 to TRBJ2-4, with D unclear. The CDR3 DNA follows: TGCGCCAGCAGCTTATCCGGGCGGAACATTCAGTACTTC. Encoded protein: CASSLSGRNIQYF.